This T cell receptor beta chain came from a study of shared clonotypes between healthy human individuals. About this clone itself: The antigen remains unidentified.

Overall study findings and caveats: Tissue TCR repertoires likely differ from these blood-only repertoires. The donor pool, a small one, limited the genetic and exposure-history diversity represented.

This CDR3 spans 14 amino acids. Germline CDR1 reads LNHDA; CDR2 reads SQIVND (reference sequence). J gave up 1 base and V 5 bases, and 5 bases lay outside the gene matches. Per the authors' pipeline: Because ImmunoSEQ provided only junction sequences with no quality scores, the filtering differed. The repertoire was sequenced with immunoSEQ multiplex PCR; TCRdb's copy has only in-frame clones and lacks some. D and trimming come from the DNA, and the V and J calls and clone size come from that table. This table holds around 600,000 clones, 85% to 95% found once. CD45RO-negative cells were positively selected for CCR7, leaving out terminally differentiated effector memory CD45RA+ cells.

This chain joins TRBV19 and TRBJ2-7; the match to TRBD2 covers 7 bases. Material for sequencing was naive CD8+ T cells sorted from blood. This TCR was sampled from a woman aged 25 to 39 in good health. CDR3: CASSLSGESYEQYF. In DNA form, the CDR3 reads TGTGCCAGTAGTTTGAGCGGGGAATCCTACGAGCAGTACTTC.